The clone carrying this T cell receptor (beta chain) was picked up a small number of times. Its specificity is not known. MiXCR was run by TCRdb on the reads, yielding one entry per CDR3 protein. The sample records nearly 70,000 distinct CDR3 sequences, roughly 20% being singletons. Trimming took 1 base from V and 3 from J, leaving 11 bases between them. The V gene's germline CDR1 is SGHRS and CDR2 YFSETQ. The CDR3 runs 14 residues. The sample originates from a study of T cell repertoires in cytomegalovirus infection. The overall study: It was the public TCR beta signatures that indicated both CMV infection and matching HLA type.

This TCR derives from a human donor in good health (CMV status not recorded). Some clones in this sample may be carry-over from other donors' samples. This rearrangement joins TRBV5-1 to TRBJ2-7; either TRBD1 or TRBD2 may fit D (7 bases each). Material for sequencing was PBMCs, sequenced either directly or after in vitro stimulation (not recorded which). CDR3 region: CASSLPGGGYEQYF. The CDR3 bases are TGCGCCAGCAGCTTGCCAGGGGGGGGCTACGAGCAGTACTTC.